The TCR beta chain described here comes from a study of blood T cell repertoires in COVID-19. Overall study context: The origin of the acute and convalescent COVID-19 samples was the United States, Italy and Spain. Sources were T cells, B-cell-depleted T cells, or PBMCs; the material itself was cDNA or gDNA.

Enrollment of patients from Seattle took place during active infection, with longitudinal follow-up. Original handling: Estimation of nucleated cell counts relied on the amplification of reference gene primers. TCRdb's table, derived via immunoSEQ multiplex PCR, lists solely in-frame clones and lacks some. Clone size and the V and J calls come from that table; the DNA yielded D and trimming. The sample contains roughly 160,000 clones, around 87% of which appear only once. The germline V gene has CDR1 KGHSH and CDR2 LQKENI. The CDR3 is 15 residues long. With V trimmed by 3 bases and J by 7 bases, 7 bases remained unmatched.

This chain links TRBV18 with TRBJ1-4, with 8 bases lining up with TRBD1. Sequencing was performed on peripheral blood. This clonotype was sampled from a woman of 80 years or more with COVID-19, enrolled during active disease. For the CDR3, the DNA is TGTGCCAGCTCACCGACAGGGGAACCGAGTGAAAAACTGTTTTTT. The encoded protein is CASSPTGEPSEKLFF. The full variable domain, with the rest looked up from reference TRBV18 and TRBJ1-4, is NAGVMQNPRHLVRRRGQEARLRCSPMKGHSHVYWYRQLPEEGLKFMVYLQKENIIDESGMPKERFSAEFPKEGPSILRIQQVVRGDSAAYFCASSPTGEPSEKLFFGSGTQLSVL.